The 13 T cell receptor beta chains given below trace back to one sample, sequenced in a study of early T cells in non-severe SARS-CoV-2 infection. A single record per CDR3 protein comes from TCRdb applying MiXCR to the 5' RACE reads. The data hold about 83,000 distinct CDR3 sequences, with 12% observed a single time. Sample: whole blood. The receptor set was obtained from an adult who was a healthcare worker with PCR-confirmed SARS-CoV-2 infection or an uninfected control (not recorded which).

Many counts were recorded for this clonotype. V is TRBV12-3 or TRBV12-4 and J is TRBJ2-3, with TRBD1 matching over 9 bases. V gave up 6 bases and J gave up 5 bases; unmatched junction bases: 9. The CDR3 length is 15 residues. For the CDR3, the DNA is TGTGCCAGCAGGATGACGGGACAGGGCAAAGATACGCAGTATTTT. Translated, it gives CASRMTGQGKDTQYF.

The chain recombines TRBV27 with TRBJ1-5; TRBD1 is a possible D gene (5 bases). The CDR3 is made up of 15 amino acids. V lost 3 bases to trimming and J lost 1 base, with 10 bases between them. Germline V gene lookup returns CDR1 MNHEY and CDR2 SMNVEV (reference sequence). CDR3: CASSFEGLSNQPQHF. The DNA of the CDR3 is TGTGCCAGCAGTTTCGAGGGACTGAGCAATCAGCCCCAGCATTTT.

This clonotype was recorded a few times. V and J are TRBV27 and TRBJ1-1; 8 positions match TRBD1. The CDR3 runs to 15 residues. Losses at the gene ends were 0 bases for V and 1 base for J; bases not matched to a gene: 1. Germline V gene data show CDR1 as MNHEY and CDR2 as SMNVEV (reference sequence). In nucleotides, the CDR3 is TGTGCCAGCAGTTTATCTGACAGGGGGAACACTGAAGCTTTCTTT. The encoded protein is CASSLSDRGNTEAFF.

Points on this clonotype: The germline gene is not matched at one end of the junction; a read error may be the cause. V and J are TRBV18 and TRBJ1-3; perhaps TRBD1 as D (6 bases). The CDR3 loop spans 18 amino acids. Germline CDR1 KGHSH, CDR2 LQKENI. CDR3 sequence (DNA): TGTGTCAGCTCATCTCCCGCTCCGGGACATCAAACGGGAAACACCATATATTTT. Protein: CVSSSPAPGHQTGNTIYF. The entire variable domain, with the rest obtained from reference TRBV18 and TRBJ1-3, is as follows: NAGVMQNPRHLVRRRGQEARLRCSPMKGHSHVYWYRQLPEEGLKFMVYLQKENIIDESGMPKERFSAEFPKEGPSILRIQQVVRGDSAAYFCVSSSPAPGHQTGNTIYFGEGSWLTVV.

This clonotype appeared many times. V is TRBV30 and J is TRBJ1-2; no clear D gene. Per germline, CDR1 GTSNPN and CDR2 SVGIG (reference sequence). V lost 3 bases and J 7 bases, leaving 24 bases between the germline ends. The CDR3 consists of 16 residues. DNA for the CDR3: TGTGCCTGGAGCGATACCACCGGTCAGAGCAATTCTGGCTACACCTTC. Translated, it gives CAWSDTTGQSNSGYTF.

This clonotype has just a few counts. The rearrangement joins TRBV4-3 to TRBJ2-1; 11 nucleotides match TRBD2. The CDR3 is 18 residues long. V dropped 0 bases and J dropped 3; count of bases not matched to a gene: 7. Germline lookup yields CDR1 LGHNA and CDR2 YSLEER. In DNA, the CDR3 is TGCGCCAGCAGCCAAGATTGGCCCACTAGCGGGAGCTACAATGAGCAGTTCTTC. This sequence encodes CASSQDWPTSGSYNEQFF.

The chain carries TRBV7-9 and TRBJ1-3; D is uncertain. The CDR3 is made up of 15 amino acids. From germline, CDR1 is SEHNR and CDR2 FQNEAQ (reference sequence). The germline V and J ends were trimmed by 5 bases and 4 bases, with 15 bases remaining between them. The CDR3 nucleotides read TGTGCCAGCAGCCCTCCCGAGGGAAGGGGAAACACCATATATTTT. Protein: CASSPPEGRGNTIYF.

This chain links TRBV7-6 with TRBJ2-2; no firm D call. V lost 1 base to trimming and J lost 6 bases, with 15 bases between them. Germline CDR1 and CDR2: SGHVS and FNYEAQ. The length of the CDR3 is 16 residues. This CDR3 reads CASSLVFRPRPGELFF. The DNA of the CDR3 is TGTGCCAGCAGCTTAGTATTCCGGCCTAGACCCGGGGAGCTGTTTTTT.

At least ten counts were recorded for this clonotype. The chain links TRBV15 to TRBJ2-7, with TRBD1 matching 8 bases. CDR3 length: 16 amino acids. Germline CDR1 LNHNV, CDR2 YYDKDF (reference sequence). With 3 bases clipped from V and 0 bases from J, the junction kept 7 bases outside the gene matches. The DNA for the CDR3 is TGTGCCACCAGCAGGGCCGACAGGGGCCTCTCCTACGAGCAGTACTTC. Amino acid sequence: CATSRADRGLSYEQYF.

The sample holds a few counts of this clonotype. The V call is TRBV10-2, the J call TRBJ2-2, with D possibly matching TRBD2 (6 bases). This CDR3 contains 15 residues. The V and J ends lost 8 bases and 4 bases respectively, with 17 bases between them. Germline assignment: CDR1 WSHSY and CDR2 SAAADI. The CDR3 region is CASSIVAASTGELFF. The CDR3, as DNA: TGCGCCAGCTCCATCGTAGCGGCGTCCACCGGGGAGCTGTTTTTT.

The chain combines TRBV24-1 with TRBJ2-4; D is perhaps TRBD1 (5 bases). The length of the CDR3 is 17 residues. Trimming left V 0 bases short and J 0 bases short, with 11 bases between. From germline, CDR1 is KGHDR and CDR2 SFDVKD. The CDR3 reads CATSDLGQRLAKNIQYF. In nucleotides, the CDR3 is TGTGCCACCAGTGATTTGGGACAACGATTAGCCAAAAACATTCAGTACTTC.

Ten or more counts support this clonotype. The chain uses TRBV6-1 and TRBJ1-2; D call uncertain. Trimming removed 2 bases from V and 5 bases from J, with 6 bases in between. The CDR3 runs 12 residues. In germline, CDR1 is MNHNS, CDR2 SASEGT. This chain's CDR3 is CASSETVYGYTF. DNA of the CDR3: TGTGCCAGCAGTGAAACAGTTTATGGCTACACCTTC.

This clonotype has ten or more counts. This rearrangement joins TRBV7-9 to TRBJ1-3; the D gene is possibly TRBD1 (5 bases). The CDR3 loop spans 14 amino acids. V lost 1 base, J lost 6 bases, and 10 bases lay in between. Looked up from germline, CDR1 is SEHNR and CDR2 is FQNEAQ (reference sequence). For the CDR3, the DNA is TGTGCCAGCAGCTTAGAGGGGACTTTAAACACCATATATTTT. Its translation is CASSLEGTLNTIYF.